This T cell receptor (beta chain) was retrieved from a study of OX40 agonist ivuxolimab in advanced cancers. On the study more broadly: The study gave patients intravenous ivuxolimab at 0.01 to 10 mg/kg every 2 weeks.

Repertoires were generated with immunoSEQ multiplex PCR, while TCRdb's copy carries only in-frame clones and drops some. The sample includes more than 85,000 clones, just under 85% of them seen just once. The cohort excluded patients with autoimmune disease history or systemic immunosuppression. Sampling times: baseline, cycle 4 day 1, cycle 7 day 1. Study results and limitations: Some patients without response likewise showed low normalized clonal expansion.

Turning to this clone: Its cognate antigen is unknown.

This TCR was sampled from an adult with an advanced solid tumor such as melanoma, head and neck, liver or kidney cancer. Sequencing used CD4+ or CD8+ T cells sorted from blood, obtained in a trial of the OX40 agonist ivuxolimab.

The CDR3 spells CASSVGGFGANVLTF. The CDR3 bases are TGTGCCAGCAGCGTAGGGGGCTTTGGGGCCAACGTCCTGACTTTC. This chain uses TRBV9 with TRBJ2-6; maybe TRBD1 (5 bases). CDR3 length: 15 amino acids. V shed 0 bases and J shed 3 bases, with 7 bases lying between them. From germline, CDR1 is SGDLS and CDR2 YYNGEE.